A single sample is the source of the 7 T cell receptor beta chains below, sequenced in a study of T cell changes during pregnancy in multiple sclerosis. Profiled with immunoSEQ multiplex PCR; TCRdb holds only in-frame clones, not every one. This repertoire shows under 65,000 clones, 93% found once; its top ten account for around 4%. Sample: CD8+ T cells from peripheral blood mononuclear cells, taken in the second trimester of pregnancy. The receptors stem from a female donor with multiple sclerosis, enrolled in a pregnancy study.

CDR3 region: CASSQDGGGRGDEQYF. The CDR3 bases are TGCGCCAGCAGCCAAGATGGAGGAGGGCGAGGGGATGAGCAGTACTTC. V is TRBV4-3 and J is TRBJ2-7; D is possibly TRBD2 (6 bases). The germline gives CDR1 LGHNA, CDR2 YSLEER. CDR3 length equals 16 residues. The V end was cut by 0 bases, the J end by 7 bases, with 19 bases between.

This chain links TRBV5-1 with TRBJ2-2; 7 bases match TRBD2. The CDR3 has 19 amino acids. V gave up 0 bases and J gave up 5 bases; unmatched junction bases: 16. Germline CDR1 is SGHRS and CDR2 is YFSETQ. CDR3 bases: TGCGCCAGCAGCTTGGTTCCCCCTGTTCGCGGGAGAGAAACCGGGGAGCTGTTTTTT. Amino acids: CASSLVPPVRGRETGELFF.

The V and J genes are TRBV30 and TRBJ2-2; 7 bases line up with TRBD1. This CDR3 is 14 amino acids long. Germline V gene data show CDR1 as GTSNPN and CDR2 as SVGIG (reference sequence). Trimming at V came to 2 bases and at J to 6 bases, leaving 6 bases not matched to a gene. Here the CDR3 DNA reads TGTGCCTGGAGTTCAATCACAGGGGCCGGGGAGCTGTTTTTT. This translates into CAWSSITGAGELFF.

V usage is TRBV2 and J usage is TRBJ1-1; 7 bases fit TRBD1. Per germline, CDR1 SNHLY and CDR2 FYNNEI. The J segment lost 7 bases and the V segment lost 7 bases, leaving 12 bases of the junction unmatched. The CDR3 consists of 14 residues. The DNA of the CDR3 is TGTGCCAGCACCCCTGGAGGGGGCCACGTTGAAGCTTTCTTT. It is translated as CASTPGGGHVEAFF.

The chain employs TRBV19 and TRBJ1-2, with TRBD1 as a possible D gene (5 bases). The CDR3 has 15 residues. Deletions cut 3 bases from V and 2 bases from J, with 13 bases between. CDR1 and CDR2 from the germline V gene are LNHDA and SQIVND (reference sequence). CDR3 loop: CASSMAGTENYGYTF. DNA of the CDR3: TGTGCCAGTAGTATGGCGGGGACGGAAAACTATGGCTACACCTTC.

This chain links TRBV13 with TRBJ2-7; possibly TRBD1 for D (6 bases). The CDR3 sequence is 14 residues long. V lost 4 bases, J lost 1 base, and 11 bases lay in between. Germline-derived CDR1 and CDR2 are PRHDT and FYEKMQ (reference sequence). The CDR3 loop reads CASSYDRLSYEQYF. The CDR3 bases are TGTGCCAGCAGCTACGACAGGTTATCCTACGAGCAGTACTTC. Full variable domain (rest looked up from reference TRBV13 and TRBJ2-7): AAGVIQSPRHLIKEKRETATLKCYPIPRHDTVYWYQQGPGQDPQFLISFYEKMQSDKGSIPDRFSAQQFSDYHSELNMSSLELGDSALYFCASSYDRLSYEQYFGPGTRLTVT.

The chain employs TRBV10-2 and TRBJ1-4; TRBD1 matches 7 bases. The V segment lost 8 bases and the J segment 8 bases; nucleotides outside the gene matches: 8. CDR3 length: 13 amino acids. The germline CDR1 and CDR2 sequences are WSHSY and SAAADI. The CDR3 loop is CASGRQGSEKLFF. CDR3 nucleotides: TGCGCCAGCGGACGACAGGGTAGCGAAAAACTGTTTTTT.